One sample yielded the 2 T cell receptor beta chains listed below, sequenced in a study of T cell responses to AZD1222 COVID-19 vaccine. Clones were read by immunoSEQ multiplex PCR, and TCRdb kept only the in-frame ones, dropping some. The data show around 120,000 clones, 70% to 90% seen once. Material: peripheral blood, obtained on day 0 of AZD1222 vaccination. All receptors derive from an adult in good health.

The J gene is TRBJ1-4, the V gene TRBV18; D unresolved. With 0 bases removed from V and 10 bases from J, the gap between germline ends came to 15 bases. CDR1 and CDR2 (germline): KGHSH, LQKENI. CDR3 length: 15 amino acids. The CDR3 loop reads CASSPPQAGAGKLFF. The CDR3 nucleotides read TGTGCCAGCTCACCACCGCAGGCCGGAGCTGGAAAACTGTTTTTT.

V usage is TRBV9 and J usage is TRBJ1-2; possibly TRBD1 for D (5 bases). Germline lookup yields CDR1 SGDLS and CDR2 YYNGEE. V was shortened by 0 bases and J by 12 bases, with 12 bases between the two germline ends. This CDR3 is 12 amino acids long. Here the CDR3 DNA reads TGTGCCAGCAGCGTAGAGGGGCAGGGCCACACCTTC. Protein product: CASSVEGQGHTF.